This passage covers 7 T cell receptor beta chains from one sample sequenced in a study of PD-L1 blockade in urothelial cancer. The repertoire was sequenced with immunoSEQ multiplex PCR; TCRdb's copy has only in-frame clones and lacks some. In the table there are around 63,000 clones, about four fifths of which are singletons. Time point of the sample: pretreatment peripheral blood. The specimen was PBMCs, collected around atezolizumab (anti-PD-L1) treatment. The source of these receptors is a man in his 70s with urothelial cancer.

V gene TRBV5-4 combines with J gene TRBJ1-1; a weak D match, TRBD1 (6 bases). CDR1 SGHNT and CDR2 YYREEE come from the germline V gene (reference sequence). The CDR3 covers 14 residues. Trimming left V 4 bases short and J 5 bases short, with 15 bases between. CDR3 in amino acids: CASSPQGQETEAFF. CDR3 coding DNA: TGTGCCAGCAGCCCACAGGGCCAGGAGACTGAAGCTTTCTTT.

This rearrangement joins TRBV7-2 to TRBJ2-3; D uncertain. Germline V gene lookup returns CDR1 SGHTA and CDR2 FQGNSA. The CDR3 extends over 13 amino acids. Trimming removed 6 bases at V and 3 bases at J, with 10 bases between. This CDR3 reads CASSRQVTDTQYF. CDR3 DNA sequence: TGTGCCAGCAGTCGGCAGGTTACAGATACGCAGTATTTT. Full variable domain (remainder filled in from reference TRBV7-2 and TRBJ2-3): GAGVSQSPSNKVTEKGKDVELRCDPISGHTALYWYRQSLGQGLEFLIYFQGNSAPDKSGLPSDRFSAERTGGSVSTLTIQRTQQEDSAVYLCASSRQVTDTQYFGPGTRLTVL.

This clone was seen just once. V and J are TRBV19 and TRBJ2-3; 12 positions agree with TRBD2. V was clipped by 3 bases and J by 2 bases; unmatched bases: 3. This CDR3 spans 16 amino acids. CDR1 and CDR2 from the germline V gene are LNHDA and SQIVND (reference sequence). The CDR3 loop reads CASSIGTSGHTDTQYF. CDR3 bases: TGTGCCAGTAGTATCGGGACTAGCGGGCACACAGATACGCAGTATTTT.

This chain uses TRBV6-6 with TRBJ1-1, with a possible D match to TRBD1 (6 bases). This CDR3 is 16 amino acids long. CDR1 is MNHNY and CDR2 is SVGAGI in the germline V gene (reference sequence). Trimming left V 0 bases short and J 5 bases short, with 16 bases between. The CDR3 here is CASSYSAARGGTEAFF. CDR3 nucleotide sequence: TGTGCCAGCAGTTACTCAGCAGCCAGAGGGGGAACTGAAGCTTTCTTT.

The V call is TRBV7-9, the J call TRBJ2-5, with a possible D match to TRBD1 (5 bases). The V gene's germline CDR1 is SEHNR and CDR2 FQNEAQ (reference sequence). Trimming removed 8 bases at V and 1 base at J, with 8 bases between. The CDR3 contains 12 residues. The chain's CDR3 is CASGRVQETQYF. The CDR3 DNA reads as TGTGCCAGCGGCAGGGTCCAAGAGACCCAGTACTTC.

V usage is TRBV7-8 and J usage is TRBJ2-1; a weak D match, TRBD2 (5 bases). The germline V and J ends were trimmed by 1 base and 5 bases, with 12 bases remaining between them. Germline values: CDR1 SGHVS, CDR2 FQNEAQ. CDR3 size: 15 residues. The CDR3, as DNA: TGTGCCAGCAGCTTAGGTGTGGGAGCCAACAATGAGCAGTTCTTC. The encoded protein is CASSLGVGANNEQFF. The full variable domain, in which reference TRBV7-8 and TRBJ2-1 provide the parts outside the CDR3, is GAGVSQSPRYKVAKRGQDVALRCDPISGHVSLFWYQQALGQGPEFLTYFQNEAQLDKSGLPSDRFFAERPEGSVSTLKIQRTQQEDSAVYLCASSLGVGANNEQFFGPGTRLTVL.

This clone was seen repeatedly, ten times or more. The chain carries TRBV6-5 and TRBJ2-3; TRBD1 agrees at 9 bases. The germline gives CDR1 MNHEY, CDR2 SVGAGI. Trimming took 2 bases from V and 4 from J; bases not matched to a gene: 4. The CDR3 runs 15 residues. CDR3 region: CASSYGTGRADTQYF. DNA of the CDR3: TGTGCCAGCAGTTACGGGACAGGGCGGGCAGATACGCAGTATTTT.